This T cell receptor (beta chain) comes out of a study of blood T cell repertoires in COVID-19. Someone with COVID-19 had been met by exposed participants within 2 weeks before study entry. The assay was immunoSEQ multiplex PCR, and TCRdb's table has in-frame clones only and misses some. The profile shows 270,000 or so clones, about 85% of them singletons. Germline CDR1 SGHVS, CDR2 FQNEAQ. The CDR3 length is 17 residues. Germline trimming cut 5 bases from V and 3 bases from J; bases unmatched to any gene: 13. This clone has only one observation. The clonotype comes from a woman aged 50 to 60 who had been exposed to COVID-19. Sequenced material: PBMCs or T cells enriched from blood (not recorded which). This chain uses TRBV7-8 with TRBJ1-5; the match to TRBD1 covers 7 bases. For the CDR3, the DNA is TGTGCCAGCAGCCAGGTGTGGGGCAGGGGGACCAATCAGCCCCAGCATTTT. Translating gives CASSQVWGRGTNQPQHF.